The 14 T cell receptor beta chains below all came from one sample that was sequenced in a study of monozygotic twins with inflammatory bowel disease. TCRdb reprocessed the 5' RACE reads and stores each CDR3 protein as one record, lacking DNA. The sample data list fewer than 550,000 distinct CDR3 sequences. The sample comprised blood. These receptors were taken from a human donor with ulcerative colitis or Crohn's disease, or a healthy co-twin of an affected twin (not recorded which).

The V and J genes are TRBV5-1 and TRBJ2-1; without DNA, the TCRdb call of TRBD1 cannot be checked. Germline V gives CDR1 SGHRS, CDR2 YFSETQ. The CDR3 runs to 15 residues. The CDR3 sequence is CASSLVVGVFNEQFF. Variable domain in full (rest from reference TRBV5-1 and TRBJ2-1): KAGVTQTPRYLIKTRGQQVTLSCSPISGHRSVSWYQQTPGQGLQFLFEYFSETQRNKGNFPGRFSGRQFSNSRSEMNVSTLELGDSALYLCASSLVVGVFNEQFFGPGTRLTVL.

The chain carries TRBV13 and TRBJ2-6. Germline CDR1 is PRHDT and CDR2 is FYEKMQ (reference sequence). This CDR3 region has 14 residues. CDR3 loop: CASSWRTGANVLTF. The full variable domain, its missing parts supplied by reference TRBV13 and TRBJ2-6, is AAGVIQSPRHLIKEKRETATLKCYPIPRHDTVYWYQQGPGQDPQFLISFYEKMQSDKGSIPDRFSAQQFSDYHSELNMSSLELGDSALYFCASSWRTGANVLTFGAGSRLTVL.

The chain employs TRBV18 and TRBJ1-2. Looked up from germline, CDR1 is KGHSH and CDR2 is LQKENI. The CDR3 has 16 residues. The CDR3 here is CASSPGTGSTGGGYTF. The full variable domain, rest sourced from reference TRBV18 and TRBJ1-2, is NAGVMQNPRHLVRRRGQEARLRCSPMKGHSHVYWYRQLPEEGLKFMVYLQKENIIDESGMPKERFSAEFPKEGPSILRIQQVVRGDSAAYFCASSPGTGSTGGGYTFGSGTRLTVV.

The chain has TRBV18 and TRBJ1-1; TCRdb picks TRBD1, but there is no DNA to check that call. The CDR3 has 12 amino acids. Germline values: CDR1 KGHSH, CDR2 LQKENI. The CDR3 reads CASSPDRVEAFF.

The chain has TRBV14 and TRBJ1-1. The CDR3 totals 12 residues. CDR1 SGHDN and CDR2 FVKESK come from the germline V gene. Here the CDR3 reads CASSQRVGEAFF.

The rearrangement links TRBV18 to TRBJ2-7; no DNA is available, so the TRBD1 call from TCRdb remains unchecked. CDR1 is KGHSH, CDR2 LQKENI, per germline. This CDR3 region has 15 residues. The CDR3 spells CASSPTGNPSYEQYF. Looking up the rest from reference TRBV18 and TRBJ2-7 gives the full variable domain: NAGVMQNPRHLVRRRGQEARLRCSPMKGHSHVYWYRQLPEEGLKFMVYLQKENIIDESGMPKERFSAEFPKEGPSILRIQQVVRGDSAAYFCASSPTGNPSYEQYFGPGTRLTVT.

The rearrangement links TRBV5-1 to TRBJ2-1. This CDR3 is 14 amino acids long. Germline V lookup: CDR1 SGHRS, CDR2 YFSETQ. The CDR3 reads CASSFQHSYNEQFF.

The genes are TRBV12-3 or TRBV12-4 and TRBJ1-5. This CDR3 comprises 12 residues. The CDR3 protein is CASSLEDQPQHF.

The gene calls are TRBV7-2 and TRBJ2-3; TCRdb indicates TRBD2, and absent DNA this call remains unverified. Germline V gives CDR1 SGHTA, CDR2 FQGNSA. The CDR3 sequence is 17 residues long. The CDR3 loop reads CASSFGLASPSTDTQYF.

CDR3 sequence reads: CSALNPGTGPYEQYF. The chain combines TRBV20-1 with TRBJ2-7; the TCRdb call, TRBD1, lacks DNA for checking. The CDR3 contains 15 residues. Germline V gene sequence: CDR1 DFQATT, CDR2 SNEGSKA (reference sequence).

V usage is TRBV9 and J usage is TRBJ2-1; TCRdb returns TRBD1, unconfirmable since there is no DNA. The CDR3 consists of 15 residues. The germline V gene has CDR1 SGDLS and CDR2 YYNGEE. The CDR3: CASSVGGTGWNEQFF.

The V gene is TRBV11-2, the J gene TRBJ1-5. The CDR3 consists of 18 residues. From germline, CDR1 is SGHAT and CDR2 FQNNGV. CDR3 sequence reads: CASSLFASPTLPNQPQHF.

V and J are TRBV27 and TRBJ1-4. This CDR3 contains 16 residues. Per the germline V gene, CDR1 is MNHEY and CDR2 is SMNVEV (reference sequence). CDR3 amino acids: CASSNLVGGPNEKLFF.

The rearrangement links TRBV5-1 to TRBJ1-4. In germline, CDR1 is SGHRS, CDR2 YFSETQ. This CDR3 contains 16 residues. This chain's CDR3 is CASSVGPQSSEEKLFF.